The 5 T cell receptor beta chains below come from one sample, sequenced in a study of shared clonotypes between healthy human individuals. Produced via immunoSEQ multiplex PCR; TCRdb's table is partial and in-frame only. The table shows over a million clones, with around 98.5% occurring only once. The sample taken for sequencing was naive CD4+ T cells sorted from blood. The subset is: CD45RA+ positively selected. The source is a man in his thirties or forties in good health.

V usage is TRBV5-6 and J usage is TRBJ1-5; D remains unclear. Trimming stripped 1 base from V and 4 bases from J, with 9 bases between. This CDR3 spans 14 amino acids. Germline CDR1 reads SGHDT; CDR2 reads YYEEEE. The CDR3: CASSLRRANQPQHF. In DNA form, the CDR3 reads TGTGCCAGCAGCTTGCGTCGGGCGAATCAGCCCCAGCATTTT.

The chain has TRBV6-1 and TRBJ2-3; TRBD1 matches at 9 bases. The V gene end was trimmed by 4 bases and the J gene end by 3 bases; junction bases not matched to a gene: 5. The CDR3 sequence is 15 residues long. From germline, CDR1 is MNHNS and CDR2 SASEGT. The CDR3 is CASSGGTGTTDTQYF. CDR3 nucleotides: TGTGCCAGCAGTGGTGGGACAGGGACGACAGATACGCAGTATTTT.

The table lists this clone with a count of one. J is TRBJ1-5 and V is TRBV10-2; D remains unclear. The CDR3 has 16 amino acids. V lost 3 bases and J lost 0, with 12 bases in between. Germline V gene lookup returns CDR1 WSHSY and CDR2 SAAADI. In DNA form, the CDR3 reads TGCGCCAGCAGTGAAGGGAAGACTTATAGCAATCAGCCCCAGCATTTT. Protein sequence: CASSEGKTYSNQPQHF.

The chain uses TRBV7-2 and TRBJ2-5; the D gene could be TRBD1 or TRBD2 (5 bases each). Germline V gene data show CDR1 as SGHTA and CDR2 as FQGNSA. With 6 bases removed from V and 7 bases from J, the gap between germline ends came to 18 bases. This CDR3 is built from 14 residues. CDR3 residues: CASSSDSPLGTQYF. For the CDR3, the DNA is TGTGCCAGCAGTAGCGACAGTCCGCTGGGGACCCAGTACTTC.

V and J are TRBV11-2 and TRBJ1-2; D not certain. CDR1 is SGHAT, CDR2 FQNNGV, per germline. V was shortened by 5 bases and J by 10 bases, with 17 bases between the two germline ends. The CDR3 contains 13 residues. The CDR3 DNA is TGTGCCAGCAGCCCCGCGGATTTTCGAGACTACACCTTC. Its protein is CASSPADFRDYTF.